This is a list of T cell receptor beta chains from one sample in a study of T cells after yellow fever vaccination. TCRdb used MiXCR to reprocess the 5' RACE reads, holding one entry per CDR3 protein. There are roughly 340,000 distinct CDR3 sequences in the sample; 3.5% to 4.5% occur only once, and roughly 26% lies in the top ten. Sequenced here: PBMCs, sampled 5 days after the yellow fever booster vaccination. These receptors were obtained from a man aged 18-30 years who received the YFV17D yellow fever vaccine. Each CDR3 is given with its conserved first and last residue.

V,J,CDR3
TRBV5-1,TRBJ2-5,CASSRGTQETQYF
TRBV6-2/TRBV6-3,TRBJ1-5,CASTLDGSNQPQHF
TRBV29-1,TRBJ1-2,CSVEKYDGYTF
TRBV7-9,TRBJ1-1,CASSLDSGGLGRAFF
TRBV6-5,TRBJ1-4,CASSYQGKLFF
TRBV5-1,TRBJ1-1,CASSLVWADEAFF
TRBV19,TRBJ2-2,CASSIGGVTGELFF
TRBV6-1,TRBJ1-6,CASKPGQGGSPLHF
TRBV14,TRBJ1-4,CASSPNFPTNEKLFF
TRBV25-1,TRBJ1-5,CASSGGQAPNQPQHF
TRBV25-1,TRBJ1-5,CASSGGYYYQPQHF
TRBV7-9,TRBJ2-7,CASTQTVTYEQYF
TRBV7-9,TRBJ1-3,CASSLDGGYSGNTIYF
TRBV7-2,TRBJ1-2,CASSLAAGGVMYGYTF
TRBV6-5,TRBJ1-5,CASSYGADQHF
TRBV5-4,TRBJ1-5,CASSQGGAGQPQHF
TRBV12-3/TRBV12-4,TRBJ2-1,CASPGTNSNEQFF
TRBV6-4,TRBJ2-3,CASSDSSGGPDTQYF
TRBV7-2,TRBJ2-1,CASSLDSGAYNEQFF
TRBV6-4,TRBJ2-7,CALSRGGYEQYF
TRBV7-2,TRBJ2-6,CASRPGGTGANVLTF
TRBV4-3,TRBJ2-1,CASSSGQDYNEQFF
TRBV3-1,TRBJ2-7,CASSQDAETYEQYF
TRBV12-3/TRBV12-4,TRBJ2-1,CASSSRGFDNEQFF
TRBV7-2,TRBJ2-7,CASSLNTGLGYEQYF
TRBV7-2,TRBJ2-2,CASSLIFLALGNTGELFF
TRBV6-6,TRBJ2-3,CASSNRDRGDTQYF
TRBV7-9,TRBJ1-5,CASSVYGVNQPQHF
TRBV7-2,TRBJ1-5,CASSPGPTGNQPQHF
TRBV29-1,TRBJ2-3,CSVSTGFVTQYF
TRBV5-1,TRBJ2-2,CASSWTPRGTGELFF
TRBV12-3/TRBV12-4,TRBJ1-2,CASTFLRQPDGYTF
TRBV4-3,TRBJ2-4,CASSQEGSGTKNIQYF
TRBV6-5,TRBJ2-1,CAIKHPPKRGYNEQFF
TRBV4-1,TRBJ2-4,CASSQGPQGIQYF
TRBV5-1,TRBJ1-1,CASPRGAAMVDVNTEAFF
TRBV20-1,TRBJ1-1,CSARPGLNMNTEAFF
TRBV5-5,TRBJ1-6,CASSSTGVPYNSPLHF
TRBV20-1,TRBJ2-5,CSAILRALNQETQYF
TRBV5-1,TRBJ2-5,CASSFGTSGEETQYF
TRBV6-1,TRBJ2-5,CASSPMGTARHETQYF
TRBV12-3/TRBV12-4,TRBJ1-5,CASETGWGQPQHF
TRBV11-1,TRBJ1-2,CASSLQGAHGYTF
TRBV20-1,TRBJ1-1,CSAPNMAEAFF
TRBV12-3/TRBV12-4,TRBJ2-3,CASSSEQGAGDTQYF
TRBV7-2,TRBJ1-1,CASSFERGNTEAFF
TRBV28,TRBJ1-3,CASSSGTGGGGNTIYF
TRBV6-1,TRBJ2-5,CAEGQTQETQYF
TRBV11-2,TRBJ2-1,CASTHTALANYNEQFF
TRBV12-3/TRBV12-4,TRBJ2-1,CASSPRLAGGPDEQFF